This T cell receptor beta chain came from a study of beta chain features in type 1 diabetes listed by TCRdb under 2018. Context from the whole study: No differences in mean age, gender distribution, total cell number or subset yield were found between patients and healthy donors. In the study, recently diagnosed type 1 diabetes patients and matched healthy donors were compared on the TCRB repertoires of their sorted circulating CD4+ T cell subsets. A total of about 99,000,000 sorted cells were examined across all samples, and RNA yield correlated strongly with the number of cells per subset. Regulatory and stem cell-like memory subsets were isolated from only 8 patients and roughly eight healthy donors, whereas naive and central memory subsets came from all 30 or so donors. What the research found in general, with its limitations: PCR may preferentially amplify shorter templates, but because patient and control samples were amplified and corrected together, any resulting skew would affect both groups equally. HLA sub-analyses involved small numbers of individuals, so any influence of HLA type on TCRB rearrangement remained unresolved. A moderate but significant shortening of TCRB CDR3 length was observed in type 1 diabetes patients in all four CD4+ subsets. Sequencing cDNA rather than genomic DNA could over-represent highly expressing activated cells, although activation and CD3 levels did not differ between groups. Naive, central memory and regulatory TCRB repertoires appeared to be more similar among patients than among healthy donors. Patients with type 1 diabetes made fewer insertions and deleted more nucleotides at VDJ recombination sites, implying thymic rearrangement abnormalities.

The CDR3 covers 11 residues, taking in both the cysteine and the phenylalanine. Only the CDR3 region is kept as DNA, spanning 33 bases read in frame from base 1. The germline V end is reduced by 11 bases and the J end by 5 bases; junction bases left unmatched: 5. The germline V gene supplies CDR1 ENHRY and CDR2 SYGVKD. The entire amount of isolated RNA was reverse transcribed using the High Capacity cDNA Reverse Transcription Kit, so the sequenced TCRB transcripts were expressed ones. Naive, central memory and regulatory T cell samples underwent deep immunoSEQ sequencing, averaging around 3.6 million total reads per sample. Sorted cells were lysed in RLT buffer, and RNA was extracted using DNase-treated RNeasy Micro or Mini kits according to cell number. Each cell subset was processed separately to prevent cross-contamination, with patient and healthy donor samples processed together. Using the immunoSEQ multiplex PCR, TCRB sequences were amplified from cDNA into 87-bp fragments spanning the CDR3 region. The amplicons were sequenced using the Illumina HiSeq platform. Turning to the authors' computational methods: PCR bias was corrected computationally using synthetic template baselines, and reads within Hamming distance 2 were collapsed, with unmergeable singletons discarded. Reads were aligned to IMGT to assign V, D and J genes, CDR3 length, and insertions or deletions at six rearrangement sites. Within each subset, clonotype counts were normalized to the number of sorted cells before true diversity and Gini coefficients were calculated with the tcR R package. The overlap coefficient, calculated on TCRB nucleotide sequences, was used to quantify repertoire sharing. Out-of-frame TCRB sequences from naive cells were analyzed as a proxy for the pre-selection repertoire. This immuneACCESS table, as held by TCRdb, lists in-frame sequences with V and J called but not all clones. Of the missing ones, under half trace to an unresolved V gene in checked studies; the others have no known cause. V, J and clone size are taken as reported in that table, and D and trimming were inferred from the DNA itself. The table for this sample lists 600,000 to 650,000 clones; roughly a sixth of them were counted only once. The ten largest clones take up approximately 0.099% of the sample.

A single peripheral blood draw of approximately 0.11 L on average was collected from each donor into heparinised tubes. A BD FACSAria II was used to sort naive, central memory, regulatory and stem cell-like memory CD4+ T cells with a panel that included CD45RO, CCR7, CD25, CD127, CD95 and CD27. All sorted populations exceeded 98% purity. PBMCs were isolated right away by Lymphoprep density gradient centrifugation and were stained directly, without culture. Samples were stained and sorted in pairs, with one healthy donor and one patient per experiment, so that batch effects were minimized. This clone appeared a few times. It has no known antigen specificity. No much larger clone is present one base from it, and per-base qualities are unavailable.

This chain joins TRBV10-3 to TRBJ2-7, with TRBD2 identical over 8 junction bases. The sample comprised naive CD4+ T cells from blood. The label giving this sample's cell subset or site can be read as: true naive CD4+ T cells. The clonotype comes from a young man in good health. The DNA sequence reads TGTGCCTCGGGACTAGTGGACGAGCAGTACTTC. Translated, this gives CASGLVDEQYF.